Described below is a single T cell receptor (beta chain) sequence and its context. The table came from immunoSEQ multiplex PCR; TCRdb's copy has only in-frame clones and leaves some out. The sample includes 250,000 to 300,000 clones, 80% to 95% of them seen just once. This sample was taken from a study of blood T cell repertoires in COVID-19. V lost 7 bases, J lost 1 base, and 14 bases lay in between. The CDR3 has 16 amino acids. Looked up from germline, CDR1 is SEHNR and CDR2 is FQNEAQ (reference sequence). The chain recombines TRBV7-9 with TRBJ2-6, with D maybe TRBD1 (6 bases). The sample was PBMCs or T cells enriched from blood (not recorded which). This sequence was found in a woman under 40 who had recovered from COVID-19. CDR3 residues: CASIQGPMSGANVLTF. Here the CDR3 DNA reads TGTGCCAGCATACAGGGACCAATGTCTGGGGCCAACGTCCTGACTTTC. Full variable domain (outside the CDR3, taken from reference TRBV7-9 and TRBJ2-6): DTGVSQNPRHKITKRGQNVTFRCDPISEHNRLYWYRQTLGQGPEFLTYFQNEAQLEKSRLLSDRFSAERPKGSFSTLEIQRTEQGDSAMYLCASIQGPMSGANVLTFGAGSRLTVL.